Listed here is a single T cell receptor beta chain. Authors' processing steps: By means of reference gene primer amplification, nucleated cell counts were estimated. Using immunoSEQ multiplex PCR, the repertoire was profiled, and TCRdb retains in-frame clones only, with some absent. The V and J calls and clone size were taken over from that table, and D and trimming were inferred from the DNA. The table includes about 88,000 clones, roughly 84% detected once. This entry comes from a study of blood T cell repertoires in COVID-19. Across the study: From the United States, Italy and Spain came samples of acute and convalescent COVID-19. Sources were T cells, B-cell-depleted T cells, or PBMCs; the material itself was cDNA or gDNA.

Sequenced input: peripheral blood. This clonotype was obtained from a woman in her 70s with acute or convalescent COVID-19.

This chain's CDR3 is CASSARGATDTQYF. The CDR3 DNA follows: TGTGCCAGCAGCGCCAGGGGTGCCACAGATACGCAGTATTTT. The chain recombines TRBV6-2 or TRBV6-3 with TRBJ2-3; tentatively, D is TRBD1 (6 bases). Looked up from germline, CDR1 is MNHEY and CDR2 is SVGEGT. The CDR3 length is 14 residues. The V gene lost 6 bases and the J gene lost 2 bases, with 12 bases spanning the gap.